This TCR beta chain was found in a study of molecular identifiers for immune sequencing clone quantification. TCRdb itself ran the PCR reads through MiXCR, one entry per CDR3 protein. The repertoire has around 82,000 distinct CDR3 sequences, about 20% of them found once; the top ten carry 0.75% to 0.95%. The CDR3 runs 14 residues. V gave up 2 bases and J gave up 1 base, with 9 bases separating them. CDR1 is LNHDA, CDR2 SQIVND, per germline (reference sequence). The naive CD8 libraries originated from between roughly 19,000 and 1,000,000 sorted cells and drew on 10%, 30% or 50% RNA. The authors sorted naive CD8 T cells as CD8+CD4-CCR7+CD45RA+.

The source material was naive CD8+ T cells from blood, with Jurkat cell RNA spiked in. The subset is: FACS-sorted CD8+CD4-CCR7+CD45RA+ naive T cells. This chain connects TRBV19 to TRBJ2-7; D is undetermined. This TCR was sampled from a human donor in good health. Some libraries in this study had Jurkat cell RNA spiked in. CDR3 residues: CASSIISSSYEQYF. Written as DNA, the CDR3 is TGTGCCAGTAGTATAATTTCCAGTTCCTACGAGCAGTACTTC.